One and the same sample provided the 27 T cell receptor beta chains below, sequenced in a study of T cell responses to AZD1222 COVID-19 vaccine. Produced via immunoSEQ multiplex PCR; TCRdb's table is partial and in-frame only. The repertoire holds 150,000 to 180,000 clones, with less than 90% as singletons. This specimen was peripheral blood, taken on day 0 of MenACWY control vaccination. The origin of the receptors is an adult in good health.

This chain connects TRBV9 to TRBJ2-7, with a possible D match to TRBD2 (6 bases). Germline CDR1 and CDR2: SGDLS and YYNGEE. V was cut by 0 bases and J by 3 bases, with 10 bases left in between. The CDR3 is 14 residues long. The CDR3 sequence: CASSVATSSYEQYF. CDR3 coding DNA: TGTGCCAGCAGCGTAGCTACTAGCAGCTACGAGCAGTACTTC.

This sequence joins TRBV7-2 and TRBJ2-7, with TRBD2 as a possible D gene (5 bases). The CDR3 loop spans 15 amino acids. Trimming stripped 8 bases from V and 0 bases from J, with 17 bases between. CDR1 is SGHTA and CDR2 is FQGNSA in the germline V gene. This CDR3 reads CASSFLGDPSYEQYF. The CDR3 DNA sequence: TGTGCCAGCTCCTTCCTCGGGGATCCCTCCTACGAGCAGTACTTC.

The V gene is TRBV19, the J gene TRBJ1-4; possible D gene TRBD1, 6 bases. The germline V and J ends were trimmed by 4 bases and 3 bases, with 12 bases remaining between them. This CDR3 has 15 amino acids. The germline gives CDR1 LNHDA, CDR2 SQIVND (reference sequence). The CDR3, as DNA: TGTGCCAGTAGTACCTTCGACAGGCCTAATGAAAAACTGTTTTTT. Protein sequence: CASSTFDRPNEKLFF.

This clone has just one count. The CDR3 DNA is TGTGCCAGCAGCGTAACCCCCTCCGGACAGTCGAACACTGAAGCTTTCTTT. As protein: CASSVTPSGQSNTEAFF. This chain joins TRBV9 and TRBJ1-1, with D perhaps TRBD1 (6 bases). V was clipped by 1 base and J by 1 base, with 17 bases between them. There are 17 residues in the CDR3. From germline, CDR1 is SGDLS and CDR2 YYNGEE.

The CDR3 protein is CASSPRDRSQLNTEAFF. The CDR3 DNA reads as TGTGCCAGCTCACCACGGGACAGATCTCAGCTGAACACTGAAGCTTTCTTT. The chain carries TRBV18 and TRBJ1-1; 7 bases align to TRBD1. After removal of 1 base from V and 0 bases from J, the junction contained 8 bases not matched to a gene. Germline CDR1 reads KGHSH; CDR2 reads LQKENI. This CDR3 comprises 17 residues.

V gene TRBV25-1 combines with J gene TRBJ2-2, with a possible D match to TRBD1 (6 bases). CDR1 is MGHDK, CDR2 SYGVNS, per germline. Trimming pared 6 bases from V and 4 bases from J, leaving 15 bases between. This CDR3 is built from 15 residues. The CDR3 DNA is TGTGCCAGCAGCCTAACAGGGTTGGGCACCGGGGAGCTGTTTTTT. Translated: CASSLTGLGTGELFF.

This chain links TRBV29-1 with TRBJ1-2, with no clear D. This CDR3 contains 11 residues. V was pared by 7 bases and J by 6 bases, with 12 bases between. The germline V gene has CDR1 SQVTM and CDR2 ANQGSEA. The CDR3 DNA follows: TGCAGCGGCAAGGCGACGGATGGCTACACCTTC. Its translation: CSGKATDGYTF.

The rearrangement uses TRBV11-3 and TRBJ2-1; TRBD2 might be the D (5 bases). This CDR3 has 14 amino acids. CDR1 and CDR2 (germline): SGHNT, YENEEA. The V and J ends lost 2 bases and 6 bases respectively, with 11 bases between them. The DNA of the CDR3 is TGTGCCAGCAGCTTAAGGAGCGGTCGCAATGAGCAGTTCTTC. This codes for CASSLRSGRNEQFF. The variable domain in full, completed from reference TRBV11-3 and TRBJ2-1, reads EAGVVQSPRYKIIEKKQPVAFWCNPISGHNTLYWYLQNLGQGPELLIRYENEEAVDDSQLPKDRFSAERLKGVDSTLKIQPAELGDSAVYLCASSLRSGRNEQFFGPGTRLTVL.

This clone was counted only a few times. The chain uses TRBV5-1 and TRBJ2-5, with D perhaps being TRBD1 or TRBD2 (5 bases each). In germline, CDR1 is SGHRS, CDR2 YFSETQ. The ends were cut back, 0 bases at V and 5 bases at J, with 14 bases in the middle. There are 15 residues in the CDR3. The CDR3 reads CASSLDPGSIETQYF. CDR3 coding DNA: TGCGCCAGCAGCTTGGATCCAGGGAGTATCGAGACCCAGTACTTC.

The CDR3 coding sequence is TGTGCCAGCAGTCAGTTGCCTTTTACTTTCTTT. It codes for CASSQLPFTFF. The V gene is TRBV6-5, the J gene TRBJ1-1; D not certain. Germline values: CDR1 MNHEY, CDR2 SVGAGI. Trimming removed 5 bases at V and 12 bases at J, with 13 bases between. The CDR3 contains 11 residues.

The gene calls are TRBV4-1 and TRBJ2-4, with D maybe TRBD1 (5 bases). The CDR3 totals 16 residues. Per germline, CDR1 MGHRA and CDR2 YSYEKL. V was trimmed by 1 base and J by 2 bases, leaving 12 bases between them. CDR3: CASSQVIRAPKNIQYF. The CDR3 nucleotides are TGCGCCAGCAGCCAAGTCATCAGGGCCCCCAAAAACATTCAGTACTTC.

This sequence joins TRBV7-9 and TRBJ2-5; TRBD1 matches 10 bases. The CDR3 consists of 15 residues. Germline CDR1 SEHNR, CDR2 FQNEAQ (reference sequence). The J segment lost 2 bases and the V segment lost 1 base, leaving 1 base of the junction unmatched. Written as DNA, the CDR3 is TGTGCCAGCAGCTTAGGGGACAGGGGACAAGAGACCCAGTACTTC. Protein: CASSLGDRGQETQYF.

The gene calls are TRBV27 and TRBJ1-2; tentative D call: TRBD1 (6 bases). Germline assignment: CDR1 MNHEY and CDR2 SMNVEV (reference sequence). The CDR3 has 13 amino acids. Trimming removed 6 bases from V and 7 bases from J, with 15 bases in between. DNA for the CDR3: TGTGCCAGCAGCAAAGGGGGGCTGGGTGGCTACACCTTC. This translates into CASSKGGLGGYTF.

J is TRBJ2-3 and V is TRBV24-1; D is ambiguous. CDR3 size: 12 residues. Germline V gene sequence: CDR1 KGHDR, CDR2 SFDVKD. V shed 3 bases and J shed 11 bases, with 11 bases lying between them. The CDR3: CATSDVAYRQYF. As DNA, the CDR3 is TGTGCCACCAGTGATGTCGCCTACAGGCAGTATTTT.

The CDR3 spells CASSLGGRREQYV. In DNA form, the CDR3 reads TGTGCCAGCAGTTTAGGGGGGCGTCGGGAGCAGTACGTC. V and J are TRBV28 and TRBJ2-7, with D perhaps TRBD1 or TRBD2 (6 bases each). Trimming removed 2 bases at V and 7 bases at J, with 12 bases between. The CDR3 loop spans 13 amino acids. Germline loops: CDR1 MDHEN, CDR2 SYDVKM.

This rearrangement joins TRBV11-2 to TRBJ2-1, with TRBD2 as a possible D gene (6 bases). Deletions cut 5 bases from V and 10 bases from J, with 15 bases between. The germline CDR1 and CDR2 sequences are SGHAT and FQNNGV. This CDR3 region has 13 residues. The CDR3 sequence is CASSLGGVGEQFF. CDR3 DNA sequence: TGTGCCAGCAGCCTAGGAGGGGTAGGCGAGCAGTTCTTC.

CDR3 protein: CASSSSGGNYEQYV. CDR3 nucleotide sequence: TGTGCCAGCAGTTCTAGCGGGGGGAACTACGAGCAGTACGTC. The chain combines TRBV28 with TRBJ2-7; 11 nucleotides agree with TRBD2. The ends lost 4 bases at V and 3 bases at J; junction bases unmatched: 2. The CDR3 runs 14 residues. Looked up from germline, CDR1 is MDHEN and CDR2 is SYDVKM.

The chain couples TRBV29-1 to TRBJ1-1; D gene ambiguous. There are 12 residues in the CDR3. V was pared by 7 bases and J by 1 base, with 10 bases between. The germline V gene encodes CDR1 SQVTM and CDR2 ANQGSEA. CDR3 DNA: TGCAGCGCCGGAGGGTGGAACACTGAAGCTTTCTTT. As protein: CSAGGWNTEAFF. The full variable domain, rest sourced from reference TRBV29-1 and TRBJ1-1, is SAVISQKPSRDICQRGTSLTIQCQVDSQVTMMFWYRQQPGQSLTLIATANQGSEATYESGFVIDKFPISRPNLTFSTLTVSNMSPEDSSIYLCSAGGWNTEAFFGQGTRLTVV.

This clone came up a few times. The chain combines TRBV19 with TRBJ1-2, with 12 positions matching TRBD1. V gave up 5 bases and J gave up 5 bases; unmatched junction bases: 12. CDR3 length: 17 amino acids. Germline V gene sequence: CDR1 LNHDA, CDR2 SQIVND (reference sequence). CDR3 nucleotide sequence: TGTGCCAGTAGTTCCCTCCGGGACAGGGGGCAGGGGTATGGCTACACCTTC. Translating it yields CASSSLRDRGQGYGYTF. Supplemented by reference TRBV19 and TRBJ1-2, the full variable domain reads DGGITQSPKYLFRKEGQNVTLSCEQNLNHDAMYWYRQDPGQGLRLIYYSQIVNDFQKGDIAEGYSVSREKKESFPLTVTSAQKNPTAFYLCASSSLRDRGQGYGYTFGSGTRLTVV.

CDR3 protein: CASSGEGGYNYGYTF. CDR3 DNA sequence: TGTGCCAGTAGCGGGGAGGGAGGGTACAACTATGGCTACACCTTC. The genes are TRBV19 and TRBJ1-2; D is uncertain. CDR3 length equals 15 residues. With 6 bases removed from V and 2 bases from J, the gap between germline ends came to 16 bases. Germline assignment: CDR1 LNHDA and CDR2 SQIVND (reference sequence).

The chain couples TRBV19 to TRBJ2-1; D is uncertain. The CDR3 spans 13 residues. Trimming stripped 1 base from V and 9 bases from J, with 10 bases between. Germline V gene data show CDR1 as LNHDA and CDR2 as SQIVND (reference sequence). The CDR3 reads CASSIVRDSEQFF. CDR3 nucleotide sequence: TGTGCCAGTAGTATAGTACGAGATAGTGAGCAGTTCTTC.

This clone has just one count. The chain couples TRBV7-9 to TRBJ2-1; D ambiguous. CDR1 and CDR2 (germline): SEHNR, FQNEAQ (reference sequence). The V end was cut by 2 bases, the J end by 5 bases, with 10 bases between. This CDR3 contains 14 residues. CDR3 residues: CASSLQSYHNEQFF. Here the CDR3 DNA reads TGTGCCAGCAGCTTACAGAGTTACCACAATGAGCAGTTCTTC.

The rearrangement joins TRBV19 to TRBJ1-3, with D tentatively TRBD1 (5 bases). The germline CDR1 and CDR2 sequences are LNHDA and SQIVND (reference sequence). This CDR3 has 17 amino acids. V was cut by 3 bases and J by 0 bases, with 15 bases left in between. The DNA for the CDR3 is TGTGCCAGTAGTATGGGGCGGACCGAGAGCTCTGGAAACACCATATATTTT. It translates to CASSMGRTESSGNTIYF. The variable domain in full, with the rest retrieved from reference TRBV19 and TRBJ1-3, is DGGITQSPKYLFRKEGQNVTLSCEQNLNHDAMYWYRQDPGQGLRLIYYSQIVNDFQKGDIAEGYSVSREKKESFPLTVTSAQKNPTAFYLCASSMGRTESSGNTIYFGEGSWLTVV.

The chain carries TRBV24-1 and TRBJ2-3, with D perhaps TRBD2 (5 bases). The CDR3 is made up of 14 amino acids. The V gene's germline CDR1 is KGHDR and CDR2 SFDVKD. V shed 5 bases and J shed 3 bases, with 11 bases lying between them. The CDR3 DNA reads as TGTGCCACCAGTGTGAACGGGGAAACAGATACGCAGTATTTT. Protein sequence: CATSVNGETDTQYF.

The V and J genes are TRBV13 and TRBJ1-5; D gene unclear. The germline gives CDR1 PRHDT, CDR2 FYEKMQ (reference sequence). V dropped 2 bases and J dropped 3 bases, with 5 bases sitting between them. The CDR3 loop spans 13 amino acids. CDR3 nucleotide sequence: TGTGCCAGCAGCTTAAGGGCCAATCAGCCCCAGCATTTT. It specifies CASSLRANQPQHF.

The chain recombines TRBV19 with TRBJ1-4, with 7 bases aligning to TRBD1. J was trimmed by 7 bases and V by 2 bases; bases with no gene match: 4. The CDR3 runs to 14 residues. CDR1 and CDR2 (germline): LNHDA, SQIVND (reference sequence). CDR3 DNA sequence: TGTGCCAGTAGTATAAGAGGGGGCGTTGAAAAACTGTTTTTT. This encodes CASSIRGGVEKLFF.

The genes are TRBV24-1 and TRBJ2-1; D not resolved. The germline V gene has CDR1 KGHDR and CDR2 SFDVKD. The ends were cut back, 4 bases at V and 10 bases at J, with 13 bases in the middle. The CDR3 loop spans 13 amino acids. CDR3 loop: CATSDDLGEEQFF. The CDR3 DNA follows: TGTGCCACCAGTGACGACCTCGGCGAAGAGCAGTTCTTC.